The clone carrying this T cell receptor beta chain was observed a single time. Its antigen is not known. Each CDR3 protein is one row after TCRdb ran MiXCR on the 5' RACE reads. The table has roughly 230,000 distinct CDR3 sequences, about 10% seen once; the top ten hold around 2.6%. These data originate in a study of CD8 T cells in ankylosing spondylitis. Study-wide findings and caveats: In the blood and synovial fluid of reactive arthritis, some motif variants had been previously reported.

The CDR3 has 16 residues. The germline V gene encodes CDR1 LGHDT and CDR2 YNNKEL (reference sequence). V shed 4 bases and J 6 bases; nucleotides not matched to a gene: 15. The chain carries TRBV3-1 and TRBJ2-7; the match to TRBD2 covers 7 bases. The sequenced material came from blood, either unsorted or a sorted T cell fraction (not recorded which). This TCR was recovered from a male donor with ankylosing spondylitis or in good health (not recorded which). For the CDR3, the DNA is TGTGCCAGCAGCCCCCGACTAGCCCTGATTGAGGGCGAGCAGTACTTC. Translated, it gives CASSPRLALIEGEQYF.